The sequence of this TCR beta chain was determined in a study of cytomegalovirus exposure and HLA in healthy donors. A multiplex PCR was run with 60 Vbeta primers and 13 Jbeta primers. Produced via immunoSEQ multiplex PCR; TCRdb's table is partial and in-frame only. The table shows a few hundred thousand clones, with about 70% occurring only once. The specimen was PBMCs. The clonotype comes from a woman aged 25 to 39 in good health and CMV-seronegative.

CDR3 coding DNA: TGTGCCAGCAGCTTCATCTCCCCTCGCCTAGCGGGGGGCGATGAGCAGTTCTTC. Protein: CASSFISPRLAGGDEQFF. The V call is TRBV7-3, the J call TRBJ2-1; 11 bases fit TRBD2. The CDR3 loop spans 18 amino acids. With V trimmed by 3 bases and J by 8 bases, 15 bases remained unmatched. The germline CDR1 and CDR2 sequences are SGHTA and FQGTGA.